This T cell receptor (beta chain) was found in a study of blood T cells in healthy people across ages. In this sample, this clonotype turned up many times. The CDR3 spans 15 residues. In germline, CDR1 is DFQATT, CDR2 SNEGSKA (reference sequence). Trimming removed 5 bases from V and 0 bases from J; junction bases left unmatched: 7. The use of a sample-barcoded 5' primer and a J-beta primer mix characterized a second PCR of roughly 6 to 11 cycles. TCRdb reprocessed the 5' RACE reads with MiXCR, giving one entry per CDR3 protein. The sample gives roughly 1,500,000 distinct CDR3 sequences, almost 35% of which show up once; around 11% is in the top ten.

This sequence joins TRBV20-1 and TRBJ2-1, with TRBD2 matching 7 bases. The clonotype comes from a woman in her 30s in good health. Sequences were obtained from blood. The CDR3 sequence: CSAAPAGTSYNEQFF. For the CDR3, the DNA is TGCAGTGCTGCCCCAGCGGGGACCTCCTACAATGAGCAGTTCTTC.